The 27 T cell receptor beta chains given below trace back to one sample, sequenced in a study of blood T cells in healthy people across ages. The use of a sample-barcoded 5' primer and a J-beta primer mix characterized a second PCR of roughly 7 to 12 cycles. TCRdb ran MiXCR on the 5' RACE reads and lists one entry per CDR3 protein. Found here are roughly 1.5 million distinct CDR3 sequences, approximately 42% of them singletons; the top ten hold about 4%. Sequencing was carried out using blood. Receptor source: a woman between 18 and 29 years old in good health.

This clonotype was observed a handful of times. The chain carries TRBV7-9 and TRBJ2-1; D is unclear. The CDR3 runs to 16 residues. Germline CDR1 and CDR2: SEHNR and FQNEAQ (reference sequence). Deletions cut 2 bases from V and 6 bases from J, with 17 bases between. The CDR3 sequence is CASSLIGYGSTNEQFF. The CDR3 DNA is TGTGCCAGCAGCTTAATTGGGTACGGCTCTACCAATGAGCAGTTCTTC.

The chain carries TRBV10-3 and TRBJ2-7, with 9 bases lining up with TRBD1. V dropped 10 bases and J dropped 3; count of bases not matched to a gene: 10. Germline CDR1 reads ENHRY; CDR2 reads SYGVKD. This CDR3 spans 14 amino acids. CDR3 bases: TGTGCCACCGCCCTCCGGGACAGGGACTACGAGCAGTACTTC. It is translated as CATALRDRDYEQYF.

The V call is TRBV20-1, the J call TRBJ2-2; 9 bases fit TRBD1. Per the germline V gene, CDR1 is DFQATT and CDR2 is SNEGSKA (reference sequence). The CDR3 has 15 residues. Germline trimming cut 2 bases from V and 5 bases from J; bases unmatched to any gene: 6. The DNA for the CDR3 is TGCAGTGCTAGACCCGGGACAGGGAGTACCGGGGAGCTGTTTTTT. Its translation: CSARPGTGSTGELFF.

The chain employs TRBV7-9 and TRBJ2-1; weak D call: TRBD1 (6 bases). Germline assignment: CDR1 SEHNR and CDR2 FQNEAQ (reference sequence). CDR3 length: 12 residues. V shed 6 bases and J shed 11 bases, with 14 bases lying between them. The CDR3 coding sequence is TGTGCCAGCAGTCCCCAGGGGCTCAAGCAGTTCTTC. Its translation: CASSPQGLKQFF.

V is TRBV6-2 or TRBV6-3 and J is TRBJ2-1; D possibly matches TRBD1 or TRBD2 (5 bases each). The V and J ends lost 0 bases and 7 bases respectively, with 19 bases between them. CDR1 is MNHEY and CDR2 is SVGEGT in the germline V gene. The CDR3 consists of 17 residues. CDR3 nucleotides: TGTGCCAGCAGTTACTCTTGGGACGCCCCGGGGCTGAATGAGCAGTTCTTC. This translates into CASSYSWDAPGLNEQFF.

The chain is built from TRBV20-1 and TRBJ2-1; TRBD2 agrees at 9 bases. CDR3 length equals 17 residues. The J segment lost 13 bases and the V segment lost 2 bases, leaving 21 bases of the junction unmatched. Per germline, CDR1 DFQATT and CDR2 SNEGSKA (reference sequence). This chain's CDR3 is CSARKSRGLASGETQFF. For the CDR3, the DNA is TGCAGTGCTAGAAAGTCTCGTGGACTAGCGAGCGGGGAGACCCAGTTCTTC.

The chain is built from TRBV29-1 and TRBJ2-5; D not resolved. Germline V gives CDR1 SQVTM, CDR2 ANQGSEA. This CDR3 region has 11 residues. Trimming cost V 8 bases and J 11 bases, with 18 bases left between them. The CDR3 reads CSLDTYNEQYF. In DNA form, the CDR3 reads TGCAGCCTCGACACCTACAATGAGCAGTACTTC.

This rearrangement joins TRBV27 to TRBJ2-1; D might be TRBD2 (6 bases). V was clipped by 7 bases and J by 6 bases, with 19 bases between them. Germline loops: CDR1 MNHEY, CDR2 SMNVEV (reference sequence). The CDR3 runs to 15 residues. The CDR3 region is CASTIRGGLTNEQFF. The CDR3 coding sequence is TGTGCCAGCACCATTAGGGGAGGCTTAACCAATGAGCAGTTCTTC.

In this sample, this clonotype turned up once. The rearrangement joins TRBV6-5 to TRBJ2-1, with D possibly matching TRBD2 (6 bases). CDR3 size: 13 residues. The germline V and J ends were trimmed by 4 bases and 10 bases, with 14 bases remaining between them. The germline CDR1 and CDR2 sequences are MNHEY and SVGAGI. CDR3 amino acids: CASSSTRSYEQFF. For the CDR3, the DNA is TGTGCCAGCAGTTCGACTAGGAGTTACGAGCAGTTCTTC.

Concerning this clonotype: Sequence at one end of the junction differs from germline and may be a read error. V gene TRBV9 combines with J gene TRBJ2-7, with a tentative D call TRBD2 (5 bases). There are 15 residues in the CDR3. Germline V CDR1 and CDR2: SGDLS, YYNGEE. CDR3 residues: CAGSEAVGSSYEQYF. CDR3 coding DNA: TGTGCCGGCAGCGAGGCGGTAGGGAGCTCCTACGAGCAGTACTTC.

The rearrangement links TRBV7-2 to TRBJ2-5; 8 nucleotides align to TRBD1. The CDR3 has 15 residues. J gave up 4 bases and V 2 bases, and 6 bases lay outside the gene matches. Germline V gene data show CDR1 as SGHTA and CDR2 as FQGNSA. CDR3 coding DNA: TGTGCCAGCAGCTTACGCGGTACAGGGGGAGAGACCCAGTACTTC. Encoded protein: CASSLRGTGGETQYF.

This chain joins TRBV20-1 and TRBJ1-5; tentative D call: TRBD1 (5 bases). Germline-derived CDR1 and CDR2 are DFQATT and SNEGSKA (reference sequence). V was shortened by 3 bases and J by 11 bases, with 14 bases between the two germline ends. There are 12 residues in the CDR3. CDR3 bases: TGCAGTGCTAGCAGGGTCCGAGGGGCCCAGCATTTT. Protein: CSASRVRGAQHF.

The V call is TRBV20-1, the J call TRBJ1-5; a possible D gene is TRBD1 (5 bases). V shed 1 base and J shed 7 bases, with 11 bases lying between them. The CDR3 spans 13 residues. The germline V gene has CDR1 DFQATT and CDR2 SNEGSKA (reference sequence). The DNA of the CDR3 is TGCAGTGCTAGAGTGCCCAGGGACCAGCCCCAGCATTTT. Its protein is CSARVPRDQPQHF.

This clonotype was seen a few times. The rearrangement joins TRBV4-1 to TRBJ2-1; D might be TRBD1 or TRBD2, each matching 6 bases. The CDR3 runs 15 residues. V was trimmed by 0 bases and J by 4 bases, leaving 10 bases between them. Germline CDR1 and CDR2: MGHRA and YSYEKL. The CDR3 reads CASSQDLGGYNEQFF. The CDR3 region has the DNA TGCGCCAGCAGCCAAGATTTAGGGGGGTACAATGAGCAGTTCTTC.

This clonotype occurred many times. The chain is built from TRBV6-5 and TRBJ2-7; D remains unclear. This CDR3 comprises 14 residues. The V gene's germline CDR1 is MNHEY and CDR2 SVGAGI. Trimming stripped 2 bases from V and 0 bases from J, with 8 bases between. This CDR3 reads CASSYTSLSYEQYF. CDR3 bases: TGTGCCAGCAGTTACACCTCCCTCTCCTACGAGCAGTACTTC.

The chain couples TRBV6-2 or TRBV6-3 to TRBJ2-2; D might be TRBD1 (7 bases). Germline V gene data show CDR1 as MNHEY and CDR2 as SVGEGT. Trimming took 2 bases from V and 1 from J, leaving 11 bases between them. The length of the CDR3 is 16 residues. CDR3 sequence: CASSYGGTENTGELFF. The CDR3, as DNA: TGTGCCAGCAGTTACGGGGGGACAGAGAACACCGGGGAGCTGTTTTTT.

CDR3 DNA: TGCGCCAGCAGCTCCGACAGGGTATTAAACTACAATGAGCAGTACTTC. Its protein is CASSSDRVLNYNEQYF. The chain combines TRBV5-1 with TRBJ2-7; 7 bases match TRBD1. From germline, CDR1 is SGHRS and CDR2 YFSETQ. V was pared by 3 bases and J by 7 bases, with 16 bases of the junction left unmatched. The CDR3 is 16 amino acids.

The gene calls are TRBV23-1 and TRBJ1-6; D is unresolved. TRBV23-1 carries the ORF label, with uncertain function. The CDR3 contains 15 residues. V gave up 1 base and J gave up 10 bases, with 14 bases separating them. The CDR3 bases are TGCGCCAGCAGTCAATGTTCAGGAGGAGAATCACCCCTCCACTTT. It specifies CASSQCSGGESPLHF.

V usage is TRBV4-2 and J usage is TRBJ2-2, with 7 bases matching TRBD2. The CDR3 extends over 16 amino acids. Germline CDR1 reads LGHNA; CDR2 reads YNFKEQ. Unmatched junction bases numbered 9, after V lost 1 base and J lost 7 bases. In nucleotides, the CDR3 is TGTGCCAGCAGCCAAGTCGGGCGGGAGAGGGGCGGGGAGCTGTTTTTT. Its protein product is CASSQVGRERGGELFF.

The J gene is TRBJ2-1, the V gene TRBV7-2; D gene uncertain. The CDR3 totals 13 residues. Trimming left V 4 bases short and J 8 bases short, with 12 bases between. CDR1 and CDR2 from the germline V gene are SGHTA and FQGNSA. The CDR3 DNA sequence: TGTGCCAGCAGCTCCCCCAATAAAGATGAGCAGTTCTTC. Translation: CASSSPNKDEQFF.

This chain joins TRBV6-2 or TRBV6-3 and TRBJ2-7; no clear D gene. CDR1 and CDR2 from the germline V gene are MNHEY and SVGEGT. The CDR3 consists of 16 residues. V was clipped by 7 bases and J by 0 bases, with 19 bases between them. This chain's CDR3 is CASTSAMRLSSYEQYF. As DNA, the CDR3 is TGTGCCAGCACCTCGGCCATGCGATTAAGCTCCTACGAGCAGTACTTC.

This clonotype was counted only a few times. The V call is TRBV20-1, the J call TRBJ1-2; D is unresolved. Germline assignment: CDR1 DFQATT and CDR2 SNEGSKA (reference sequence). This CDR3 spans 11 amino acids. With 0 bases removed from V and 7 bases from J, the gap between germline ends came to 6 bases. DNA for the CDR3: TGCAGTGCTAGAGACGATGGTGGCTACACCTTC. It is translated as CSARDDGGYTF.

This rearrangement joins TRBV11-2 to TRBJ1-4; D not resolved. Per germline, CDR1 SGHAT and CDR2 FQNNGV. Trimming pared 5 bases from V and 8 bases from J, leaving 12 bases between. This CDR3 spans 13 amino acids. In DNA, the CDR3 is TGTGCCAGCAGCACACTCACGCGGGAAAAACTGTTTTTT. It codes for CASSTLTREKLFF.

This clonotype showed up many times. The chain uses TRBV20-1 and TRBJ2-4, with D possibly being TRBD2 (5 bases). V lost 0 bases and J lost 1, with 13 bases in between. There are 16 residues in the CDR3. CDR1 and CDR2 from the germline V gene are DFQATT and SNEGSKA (reference sequence). The CDR3 sequence is CSARDRAAVAKNIQYF. The DNA for the CDR3 is TGCAGTGCTAGAGATCGGGCAGCGGTCGCCAAAAACATTCAGTACTTC.

Only a few counts were recorded for this clonotype. The gene calls are TRBV28 and TRBJ2-7; D unclear. The ends were cut back, 5 bases at V and 1 base at J, with 9 bases in the middle. This CDR3 comprises 13 residues. Germline V gene sequence: CDR1 MDHEN, CDR2 SYDVKM. The CDR3 coding sequence is TGTGCCAGCAGTGTGCAGGTTTCCTACGAGCAGTACTTC. This sequence encodes CASSVQVSYEQYF.

In this sample, this clonotype turned up a few times. The junction departs from the called germline gene at one end, perhaps through a read error. The chain links TRBV20-1 to TRBJ2-3; TRBD2 is a possible D gene (5 bases). The CDR3 contains 13 residues. In germline, CDR1 is DFQATT, CDR2 SNEGSKA (reference sequence). The CDR3 sequence: CGASPIGGDTQYF. The CDR3 DNA follows: TGCGGTGCTAGCCCTATCGGAGGAGATACGCAGTATTTT.

The chain carries TRBV25-1 and TRBJ1-3; D is unresolved. There are 15 residues in the CDR3. The ends were cut back, 2 bases at V and 4 bases at J, with 12 bases in the middle. In germline, CDR1 is MGHDK, CDR2 SYGVNS. The CDR3 DNA follows: TGTGCCAGCAGTGAAACCGGACTGCGGGGAAACACCATATATTTT. The encoded protein is CASSETGLRGNTIYF.